This T cell receptor (beta chain) was recovered during a study of blood T cell repertoires in COVID-19. Background on the study: T cells, B-cell-depleted T cells, or PBMCs provided the cDNA or gDNA that served as material.

The authors' processing: Reference gene primer amplification in the assay estimated nucleated cell counts. Sequenced by immunoSEQ multiplex PCR; TCRdb stores in-frame clones only, minus some. V, J and clone size were drawn from that table, and D and trimming were deduced from the DNA. Counted here are some 24,000 clones, approximately 89% occurring once; the ten biggest clones make up just under 20%. The V gene's germline CDR1 is SQVTM and CDR2 ANQGSEA. This CDR3 comprises 8 residues. The chain links TRBV29-1 to TRBJ2-1; possible D gene TRBD1, 5 bases. Sample: peripheral blood. This TCR derives from a human donor in a cohort sampled during active COVID-19. The DNA of the CDR3 is TGCAGAGGGGATGAGCAGTTCTTC. Protein product: CRGDEQFF.